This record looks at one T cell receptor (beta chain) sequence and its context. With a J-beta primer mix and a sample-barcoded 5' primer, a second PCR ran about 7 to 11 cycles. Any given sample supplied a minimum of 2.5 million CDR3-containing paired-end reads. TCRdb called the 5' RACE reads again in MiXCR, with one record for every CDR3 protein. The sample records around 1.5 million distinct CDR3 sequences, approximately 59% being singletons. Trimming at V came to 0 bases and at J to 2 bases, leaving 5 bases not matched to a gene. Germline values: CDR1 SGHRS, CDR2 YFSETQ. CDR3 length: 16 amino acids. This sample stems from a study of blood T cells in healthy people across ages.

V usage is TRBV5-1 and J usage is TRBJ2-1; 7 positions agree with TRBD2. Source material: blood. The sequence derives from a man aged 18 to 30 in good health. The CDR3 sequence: CASSLVAGVTYNEQFF. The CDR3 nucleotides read TGCGCCAGCAGCTTGGTTGCGGGAGTAACCTACAATGAGCAGTTCTTC.